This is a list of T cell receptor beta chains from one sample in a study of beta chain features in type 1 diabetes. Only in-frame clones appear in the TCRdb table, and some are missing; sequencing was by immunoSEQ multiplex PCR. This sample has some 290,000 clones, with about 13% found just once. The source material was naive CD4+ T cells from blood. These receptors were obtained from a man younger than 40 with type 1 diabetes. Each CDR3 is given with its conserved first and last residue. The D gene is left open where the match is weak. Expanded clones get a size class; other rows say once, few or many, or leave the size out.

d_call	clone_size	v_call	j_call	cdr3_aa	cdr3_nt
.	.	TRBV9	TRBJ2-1	CASSVVSVYNEQFF	TGTGCCAGCAGCGTAGTTTCGGTATACAATGAGCAGTTCTTC
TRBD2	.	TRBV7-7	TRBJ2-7	CASSQRTSDEQYF	TGTGCTAGCAGCCAACGGACTAGCGACGAGCAGTACTTC
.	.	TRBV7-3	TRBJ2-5	CASSTGTGETQYF	TGTGCCAGCAGCACAGGGACGGGAGAGACCCAGTACTTC
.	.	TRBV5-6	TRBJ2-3	CASSALLTDRGTDTQYF	TGTGCCAGCAGCGCCCTTTTGACGGACAGAGGCACAGATACGCAGTATTTT
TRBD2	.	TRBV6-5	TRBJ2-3	CASSPAGTSVGTQYF	TGTGCCAGCAGTCCCGCCGGGACTAGTGTCGGTACGCAGTATTTT
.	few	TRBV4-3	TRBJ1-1	CASSQAEPGEAFF	TGCGCCAGCAGCCAAGCGGAACCAGGGGAAGCTTTCTTT
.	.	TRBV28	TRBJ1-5	CASSVQGGQPQHF	TGTGCCAGCAGTGTACAGGGAGGGCAGCCCCAGCATTTT
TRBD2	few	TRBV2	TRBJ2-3	CASSELAGGADTQYF	TGTGCCAGCAGTGAGTTAGCGGGAGGGGCAGATACGCAGTATTTT
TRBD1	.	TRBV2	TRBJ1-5	CASSDRAEDQPQHF	TGTGCCAGCTCTGACAGGGCGGAGGATCAGCCCCAGCATTTT
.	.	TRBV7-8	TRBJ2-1	CASSLRGYSYNEQFF	TGTGCCAGCAGCTTACGAGGGTACTCCTACAATGAGCAGTTCTTC
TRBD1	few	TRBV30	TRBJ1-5	CAWSPGGFNQPQHF	TGTGCCTGGAGCCCAGGGGGCTTCAATCAGCCCCAGCATTTT
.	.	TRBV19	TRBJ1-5	CASGLVSNQPQHF	TGTGCCAGTGGCCTCGTTAGCAATCAGCCCCAGCATTTT
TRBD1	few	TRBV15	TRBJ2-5	CATSRETGRQETQYF	TGTGCCACCAGCAGAGAGACAGGGCGCCAAGAGACCCAGTACTTC
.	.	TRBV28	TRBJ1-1	CASSFQPRGAFF	TGTGCCAGCAGTTTCCAGCCCCGAGGAGCTTTCTTT
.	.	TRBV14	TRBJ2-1	CASSLYNEQFF	TGTGCCAGCAGCCTATACAATGAGCAGTTCTTC
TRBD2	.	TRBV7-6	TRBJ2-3	CASSQRSSGSRGSDTQYF	TGTGCCAGCAGCCAACGCTCTAGCGGGAGCCGAGGGTCAGATACGCAGTATTTT
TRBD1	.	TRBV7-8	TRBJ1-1	CASSTQGARTEAFF	TGTGCCAGCAGCACTCAGGGGGCGCGGACTGAAGCTTTCTTT
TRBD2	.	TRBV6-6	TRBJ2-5	CASSGGTSGRAETQYF	TGTGCCAGCAGTGGCGGGACTAGCGGGAGGGCAGAGACCCAGTACTTC
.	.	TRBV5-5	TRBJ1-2	CASSLLTGYGYTF	TGTGCCAGCAGCTTGCTAACGGGATATGGCTACACCTTC
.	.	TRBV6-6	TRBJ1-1	CASSYQGGNTEAFF	TGTGCCAGCAGTTACCAGGGCGGGAACACTGAAGCTTTCTTT
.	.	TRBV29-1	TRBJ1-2	CSASDGGAHGYTF	TGCAGCGCCTCCGACGGGGGGGCGCACGGCTACACCTTC
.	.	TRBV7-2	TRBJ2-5	CASSLGEYQETQYF	TGTGCCAGCAGCTTAGGGGAGTACCAAGAGACCCAGTACTTC
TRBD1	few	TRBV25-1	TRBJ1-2	CASMQNRGVGYTF	TGTGCCAGCATGCAAAACAGGGGGGTTGGCTACACCTTC
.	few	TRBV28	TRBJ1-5	CAVRLGNQPQHF	TGTGCCGTGCGATTGGGCAATCAGCCCCAGCATTTT
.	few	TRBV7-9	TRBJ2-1	CASSFDLRSDEQFF	TGTGCCAGCAGCTTTGACTTAAGGTCCGATGAGCAGTTCTTC
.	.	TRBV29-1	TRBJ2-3	CSSHRAADTQYF	TGCAGCTCTCACAGGGCTGCAGATACGCAGTATTTT
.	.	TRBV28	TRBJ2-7	CASNFGTRTYEQYF	TGTGCCAGCAACTTCGGTACTCGAACCTACGAGCAGTACTTC
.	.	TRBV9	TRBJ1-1	CASSVEGGSREAFF	TGTGCCAGCAGCGTAGAAGGAGGGTCGAGGGAAGCTTTCTTT
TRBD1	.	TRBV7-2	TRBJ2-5	CASSLAGTGGSVQETQYF	TGTGCCAGCAGCTTAGCCGGGACAGGGGGTTCGGTCCAAGAGACCCAGTACTTC
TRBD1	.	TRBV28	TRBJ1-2	CASSSGQGNYGYTF	TGTGCCAGCAGTTCGGGACAGGGTAACTATGGCTACACCTTC
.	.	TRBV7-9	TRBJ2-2	CASSLRGQLFF	TGTGCCAGCAGCTTACGAGGTCAGCTGTTTTTT
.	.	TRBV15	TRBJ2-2	CAGSTGGRTGELFF	TGTGCCGGGTCGACGGGGGGCAGGACCGGGGAGCTGTTTTTT
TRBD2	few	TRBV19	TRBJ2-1	CASSIGLGLAGNEQFF	TGTGCCAGTAGTATCGGATTAGGACTAGCGGGAAATGAGCAGTTCTTC
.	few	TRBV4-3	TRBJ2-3	CASSQDGLGTDTQYF	TGCGCCAGCAGCCAAGATGGGCTCGGCACAGATACGCAGTATTTT
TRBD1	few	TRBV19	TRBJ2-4	CASSIGAGGADIQYF	TGTGCCAGTAGTATAGGAGCAGGGGGCGCGGACATTCAGTACTTC
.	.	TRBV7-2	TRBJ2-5	CASSLFYQETQYF	TGTGCCAGCAGCTTATTCTACCAAGAGACCCAGTACTTC
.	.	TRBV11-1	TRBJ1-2	CASSPRDTHYGYTF	TGTGCCAGCAGCCCCAGGGACACCCACTATGGCTACACCTTC
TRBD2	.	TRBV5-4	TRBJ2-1	CASSGTSGSPLNEQFF	TGTGCCAGCAGTGGGACTAGCGGGAGTCCCCTCAATGAGCAGTTCTTC
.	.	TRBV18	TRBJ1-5	CASSGERYSNQPQHF	TGTGCCAGCTCAGGGGAGAGATATAGCAATCAGCCCCAGCATTTT
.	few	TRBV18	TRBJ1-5	CASSPQQGRVQPQHF	TGTGCCAGCTCACCACAACAGGGTAGGGTTCAGCCCCAGCATTTT
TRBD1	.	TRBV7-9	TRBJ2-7	CASSFPNRGAYEQYF	TGTGCCAGCAGCTTCCCCAACAGGGGGGCCTACGAGCAGTACTTC
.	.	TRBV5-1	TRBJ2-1	CASSWGHYNEQFF	TGCGCCAGCAGCTGGGGACATTACAATGAGCAGTTCTTC
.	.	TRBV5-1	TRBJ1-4	CASSFQGNEKLFF	TGCGCCAGCAGCTTTCAGGGTAATGAAAAACTGTTTTTT
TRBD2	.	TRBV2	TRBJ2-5	CASSGLAGGETQYF	TGTGCCAGCAGTGGACTAGCGGGAGGGGAGACCCAGTACTTC
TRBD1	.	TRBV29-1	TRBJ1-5	CSVAVTGKNQPQHF	TGCAGCGTTGCTGTGACAGGGAAGAATCAGCCCCAGCATTTT